Detailed here is one TCR beta chain. The antigen remains unidentified. The sample is drawn from a study of regulatory T cells in long-lasting Graves disease. This CDR3 has 15 residues. Per germline, CDR1 MNHNS and CDR2 SASEGT. J lost 6 bases, V lost 5 bases, and 8 bases had no gene match. Time point reported: persistent/refractory GD, antithyroid drugs over 5 years with positive TRAb. TCR sequences were obtained from RNA taken from PBMCs. A blood draw put about 9 milliliters of peripheral blood into EDTA tubes. Findings and caveats of the study: Patients with persistent disease shared 2,500 to 3,500 public clonotypes, outpacing the 966 shared by new patients. With persistent disease, TRBV28, TRBJ1-2 and TRBJ2-5 were the favored segments.

Arm-PCR of CDR3 regions and iRepertoire HTBI primers were used to build TCR beta libraries. MiXCR, applied by TCRdb to the multiplex PCR reads, yields one record per CDR3 protein. The sample contains 300,000 to 350,000 distinct CDR3 sequences, roughly 21% of which appear only once. The material was peripheral blood mononuclear cells (PBMCs), obtained when the disease was refractory, from a patient treated with antithyroid drugs. This TCR was sampled from a female donor with Graves disease. This sequence joins TRBV6-1 and TRBJ2-2; 8 bases align to TRBD1. CDR3 coding DNA: TGTGCCAGCAGTACCCAGGGGGCGCGGCCCGGGGAGCTGTTTTTT. It yields the protein CASSTQGARPGELFF.